One TCR beta chain is described in this entry. What it binds is not known. This sample stems from a study of human T cells and chemical hapten exposure. The library put unique molecular identifiers onto individual cDNA molecules. TCRdb reprocessed the RACE reads with MiXCR, giving one entry per CDR3 protein. In the table there are roughly 360,000 distinct CDR3 sequences, roughly 4.8% of which are singletons. Study-level findings and limits: The number of TCRs over 1 in 1000 frequency stayed unchanged after DPC.

Time point meaning: patch test 1, 2 weeks after DPC sensitization. Treatment indicated: therapeutic diphenylcyclopropenone sensitization with weekly scalp DPC. CDR1 and CDR2 from the germline V gene are SGHTA and FQGNSA. There are 15 residues in the CDR3. The V and J ends lost 1 base and 6 bases, in that order; junction bases with no gene match: 5. The TCR comes from a woman in her 50s with alopecia areata. Some clones in this sample may be carry-over from other donors' samples. The chain couples TRBV7-2 to TRBJ2-5; 10 bases are shared with TRBD1. The source was whole blood, collected in connection with sensitization to the hapten diphenylcyclopropenone (DPC). The CDR3 sequence: CASSLEDRGWKTQYF. The CDR3 DNA is TGTGCCAGCAGCTTAGAGGACAGGGGGTGGAAGACCCAGTACTTC.